These 9 T cell receptor beta chains originate from one sample sequenced in a study of CD8+ T cells in alopecia areata. The treatment was: oral pan-JAK inhibitor, 5-10 mg twice daily. Extraction and reverse transcription of RNA yielded cDNA as the sequencing template. Repertoires were generated with immunoSEQ multiplex PCR, while TCRdb's copy carries only in-frame clones and drops some. Of about 190,000 clones listed, roughly 64% are singletons. The specimen comprised CD4+ T cells sorted from blood, sampled at week 4, from a patient treated with tofacitinib. The receptors were gathered from a human donor with alopecia areata.

This chain joins TRBV25-1 and TRBJ2-6; D remains ambiguous. Per germline, CDR1 MGHDK and CDR2 SYGVNS. The CDR3 consists of 16 residues. Deletions cut 7 bases from V and 0 bases from J, with 13 bases between. The CDR3 region is CASTRIDSSGANVLTF. Here the CDR3 DNA reads TGTGCCAGCACCCGAATCGATAGCTCTGGGGCCAACGTCCTGACTTTC. Based on the CDR3 plus reference TRBV25-1 and TRBJ2-6, the full variable domain is EADIYQTPRYLVIGTGKKITLECSQTMGHDKMYWYQQDPGMELHLIHYSYGVNSTEKGDLSSESTVSRIRTEHFPLTLESARPSHTSQYLCASTRIDSSGANVLTFGAGSRLTVL.

The chain recombines TRBV27 with TRBJ2-7; 7 bases align to TRBD1. V was pared by 6 bases and J by 7 bases, with 21 bases of the junction left unmatched. The germline V gene encodes CDR1 MNHEY and CDR2 SMNVEV (reference sequence). The CDR3 is made up of 17 amino acids. The CDR3 bases are TGTGCCAGCAGACCTGGGACACTATACAGGGGATCGGGGGAGCAGTACTTC. Translating it yields CASRPGTLYRGSGEQYF.

This chain links TRBV10-3 with TRBJ1-4; D is unresolved. CDR3 length: 13 amino acids. Trimming removed 3 bases from V and 4 bases from J, with 6 bases in between. Germline values: CDR1 ENHRY, CDR2 SYGVKD. The DNA for the CDR3 is TGTGCCATCAGTGATGGGAGTAATGAAAAACTGTTTTTT. Amino acids: CAISDGSNEKLFF.

Here the CDR3 DNA reads TGTGCCTGGAGTCCACGACAGATCCAAGAGACCCAGTACTTC. This gives the protein CAWSPRQIQETQYF. The chain links TRBV30 to TRBJ2-5, with D perhaps matching TRBD1 (5 bases). The CDR3 is 14 amino acids. V lost 2 bases, J lost 1 base, and 11 bases lay in between. Per the germline V gene, CDR1 is GTSNPN and CDR2 is SVGIG (reference sequence).

J is TRBJ2-5 and V is TRBV29-1; D unresolved. The CDR3 is 11 residues long. Germline-derived CDR1 and CDR2 are SQVTM and ANQGSEA. Trimming left V 8 bases short and J 0 bases short, with 7 bases between. This chain's CDR3 is CSSRYQETQYF. CDR3 nucleotides: TGCAGCTCCAGGTACCAAGAGACCCAGTACTTC.

The chain has TRBV10-3 and TRBJ1-5; TRBD1 matches at 7 bases. J lost 2 bases, V lost 6 bases, and 4 bases had no gene match. This CDR3 has 14 amino acids. Germline CDR1 ENHRY, CDR2 SYGVKD. The CDR3 loop reads CAISPQGRNQPQHF. CDR3 coding DNA: TGTGCCATCAGCCCACAGGGGCGCAATCAGCCCCAGCATTTT.

The chain joins TRBV7-2 to TRBJ2-5; D unresolved. V shed 3 bases and J shed 1 base, with 0 bases lying between them. The germline V gene encodes CDR1 SGHTA and CDR2 FQGNSA. The CDR3 contains 11 residues. In DNA, the CDR3 is TGTGCCAGCAGCTTCCAAGAGACCCAGTACTTC. This encodes CASSFQETQYF.

The CDR3 DNA is TGTGCCAGCAGCCCGGACAGAAGTAATGAAAAACTGTTTTTT. Its protein product is CASSPDRSNEKLFF. The chain joins TRBV9 to TRBJ1-4; possible D gene TRBD1, 6 bases. The CDR3 length is 14 residues. V was cut by 4 bases and J by 4 bases, with 11 bases left in between. Germline assignment: CDR1 SGDLS and CDR2 YYNGEE.

The CDR3 DNA follows: TGTGCCAGTCAAGCGGGGGTGCACACCGGGGAGCTGTTTTTT. Residues: CASQAGVHTGELFF. The rearrangement joins TRBV9 to TRBJ2-2; 8 nucleotides line up with TRBD2. The CDR3 runs to 14 residues. The J segment lost 3 bases and the V segment lost 8 bases, leaving 6 bases of the junction unmatched. Germline values: CDR1 SGDLS, CDR2 YYNGEE.